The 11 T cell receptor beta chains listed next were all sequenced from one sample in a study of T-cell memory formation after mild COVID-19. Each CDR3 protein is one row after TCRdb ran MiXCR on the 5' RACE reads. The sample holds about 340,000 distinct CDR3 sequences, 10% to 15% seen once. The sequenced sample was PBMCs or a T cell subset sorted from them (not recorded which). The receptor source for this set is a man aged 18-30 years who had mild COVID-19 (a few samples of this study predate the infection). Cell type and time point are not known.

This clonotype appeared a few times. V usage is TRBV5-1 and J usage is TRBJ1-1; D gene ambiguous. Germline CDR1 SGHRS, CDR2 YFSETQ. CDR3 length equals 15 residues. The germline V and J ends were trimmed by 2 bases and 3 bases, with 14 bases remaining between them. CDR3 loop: CASSFGPLQHTEAFF. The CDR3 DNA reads TGCGCCAGCAGCTTTGGGCCCTTGCAGCACACTGAAGCTTTCTTT. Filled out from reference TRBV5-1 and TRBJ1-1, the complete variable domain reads KAGVTQTPRYLIKTRGQQVTLSCSPISGHRSVSWYQQTPGQGLQFLFEYFSETQRNKGNFPGRFSGRQFSNSRSEMNVSTLELGDSALYLCASSFGPLQHTEAFFGQGTRLTVV.

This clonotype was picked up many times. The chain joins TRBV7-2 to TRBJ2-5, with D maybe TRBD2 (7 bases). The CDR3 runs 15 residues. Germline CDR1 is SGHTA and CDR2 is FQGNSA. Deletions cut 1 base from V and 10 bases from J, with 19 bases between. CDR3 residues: CASSLDGGPVRDQYF. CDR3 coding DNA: TGTGCCAGCAGCTTAGACGGGGGGCCGGTCAGGGACCAGTACTTC. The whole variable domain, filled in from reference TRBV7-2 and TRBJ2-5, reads GAGVSQSPSNKVTEKGKDVELRCDPISGHTALYWYRQSLGQGLEFLIYFQGNSAPDKSGLPSDRFSAERTGGSVSTLTIQRTQQEDSAVYLCASSLDGGPVRDQYFGPGTRLLVL.

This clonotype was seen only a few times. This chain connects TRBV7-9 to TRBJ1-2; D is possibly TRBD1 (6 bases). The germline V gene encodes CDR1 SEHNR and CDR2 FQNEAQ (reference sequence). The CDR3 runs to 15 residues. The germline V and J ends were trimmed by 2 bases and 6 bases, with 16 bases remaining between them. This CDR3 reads CASSLTGGQVHGYTF. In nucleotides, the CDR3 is TGTGCCAGCAGCTTAACGGGGGGGCAGGTGCATGGCTACACCTTC. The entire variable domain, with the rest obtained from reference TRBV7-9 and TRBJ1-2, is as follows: DTGVSQNPRHKITKRGQNVTFRCDPISEHNRLYWYRQTLGQGPEFLTYFQNEAQLEKSRLLSDRFSAERPKGSFSTLEIQRTEQGDSAMYLCASSLTGGQVHGYTFGSGTRLTVV.

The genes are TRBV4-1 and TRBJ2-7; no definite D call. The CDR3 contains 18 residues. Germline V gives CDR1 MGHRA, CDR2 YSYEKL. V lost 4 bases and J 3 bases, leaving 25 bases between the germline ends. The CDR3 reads CASSRSVAAPKVGYEQYF. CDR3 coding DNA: TGCGCCAGCAGCCGATCGGTGGCAGCGCCCAAGGTTGGCTACGAGCAGTACTTC.

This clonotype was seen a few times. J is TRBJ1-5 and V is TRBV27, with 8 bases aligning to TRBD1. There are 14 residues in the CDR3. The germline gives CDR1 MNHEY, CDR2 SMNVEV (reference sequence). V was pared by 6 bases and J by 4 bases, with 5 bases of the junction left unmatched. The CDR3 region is CASRPGQENQPQHF. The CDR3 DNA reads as TGTGCCAGCAGACCGGGACAGGAGAATCAGCCCCAGCATTTT.

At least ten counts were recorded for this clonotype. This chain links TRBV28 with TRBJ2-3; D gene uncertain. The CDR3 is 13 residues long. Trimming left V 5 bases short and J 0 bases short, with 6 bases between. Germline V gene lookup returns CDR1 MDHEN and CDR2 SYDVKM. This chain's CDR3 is CASSTDSTDTQYF. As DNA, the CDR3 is TGTGCCAGCAGTACGGACAGCACAGATACGCAGTATTTT.

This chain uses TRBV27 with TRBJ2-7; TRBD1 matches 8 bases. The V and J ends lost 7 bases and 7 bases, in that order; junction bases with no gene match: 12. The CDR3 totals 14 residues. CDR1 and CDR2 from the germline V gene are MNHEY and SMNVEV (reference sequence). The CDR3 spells CASIRGQGAGEQYF. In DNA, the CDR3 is TGTGCCAGCATCCGAGGGCAGGGGGCGGGTGAGCAGTACTTC.

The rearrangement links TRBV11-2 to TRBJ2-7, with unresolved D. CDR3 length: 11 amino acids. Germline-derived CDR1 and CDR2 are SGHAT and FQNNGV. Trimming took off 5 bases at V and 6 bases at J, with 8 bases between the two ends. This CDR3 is CASSPTVEQYF. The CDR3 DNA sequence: TGTGCCAGCAGCCCGACGGTCGAGCAGTACTTC.

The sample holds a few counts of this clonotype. The CDR3 region is CASSSAGAGSWGYGYTF. The DNA of the CDR3 is TGTGCCAGCAGCTCAGCGGGAGCAGGGTCCTGGGGCTATGGCTACACCTTC. The rearrangement uses TRBV9 and TRBJ1-2, with D possibly matching TRBD1 (5 bases). The CDR3 is 17 amino acids. The V gene lost 4 bases and the J gene lost 4 bases, with 23 bases spanning the gap. CDR1 and CDR2 from the germline V gene are SGDLS and YYNGEE.

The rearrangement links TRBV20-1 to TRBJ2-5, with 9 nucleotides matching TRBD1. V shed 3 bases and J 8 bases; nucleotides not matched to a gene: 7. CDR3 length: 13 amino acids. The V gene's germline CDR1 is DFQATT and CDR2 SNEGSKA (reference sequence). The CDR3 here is CSARFGTGNTQYF. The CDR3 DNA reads TGCAGTGCTAGGTTCGGGACAGGGAATACCCAGTACTTC.

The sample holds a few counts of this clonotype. This chain's CDR3 is CASSLAGTSPEQYF. The DNA for the CDR3 is TGCGCCAGCAGCTTGGCCGGGACTAGCCCCGAGCAGTACTTC. V and J are TRBV5-1 and TRBJ2-7; 9 nucleotides agree with TRBD2. The V gene end was trimmed by 0 bases and the J gene end by 6 bases; junction bases not matched to a gene: 4. Germline V gene sequence: CDR1 SGHRS, CDR2 YFSETQ. The CDR3 sequence is 14 residues long. Filled out from reference TRBV5-1 and TRBJ2-7, the complete variable domain reads KAGVTQTPRYLIKTRGQQVTLSCSPISGHRSVSWYQQTPGQGLQFLFEYFSETQRNKGNFPGRFSGRQFSNSRSEMNVSTLELGDSALYLCASSLAGTSPEQYFGPGTRLTVT.